This T cell receptor beta chain was sequenced in a study of Ad26.COV2.S vaccination and SARS-CoV-2 variants. Sequenced by immunoSEQ multiplex PCR; TCRdb stores in-frame clones only, minus some. The sample yields hundreds of thousands of clones, 80% to 90% seen once. Germline V gene lookup returns CDR1 SNHLY and CDR2 FYNNEI. The CDR3 loop spans 13 amino acids. V gave up 6 bases and J gave up 10 bases, with 16 bases separating them. The treatment here: 15 to 20 received Ad26.COV2.S at low or high dose, single or two shots; roughly five received placebo; per-sample allocation not given. Day 63 following the first vaccine or placebo injection was when the samples were taken.

This clonotype originated in a person aged 18-60 years who received the Ad26.COV2.S COVID-19 vaccine or a placebo. The J gene is TRBJ2-1, the V gene TRBV2; D ambiguous. This specimen was peripheral blood, taken in a trial of Ad26.COV2.S vaccine versus placebo. The CDR3, as DNA: TGTGCCAGCAGCGAGACTCGGGTAGGGGAGCAGTTCTTC. Protein sequence: CASSETRVGEQFF.